This T cell receptor (beta chain) was identified during a study of blood T cell repertoires in COVID-19. Background on the study: Sample material is recorded as cDNA or gDNA derived from T cells, B-cell-depleted T cells, or PBMCs.

TCRdb's copy holds only in-frame clones and misses some; the assay was immunoSEQ multiplex PCR. The sample includes fewer than 150,000 clones, around 91% of them seen just once. The trim removed 3 bases at V and 5 bases at J, leaving 14 bases unmatched. The CDR3 extends over 17 amino acids. CDR1 and CDR2 (germline): KGHSH, LQKENI. This sequence was found in a woman aged 55-69 years with COVID-19, enrolled during active disease. The sequenced sample was peripheral blood. This chain connects TRBV18 to TRBJ1-1; 8 bases fit TRBD1. The CDR3 region has the DNA TGTGCCAGCTCACCCCGGCAACAGGGGGAGGTGAGAACTGAAGCTTTCTTT. Translation gives CASSPRQQGEVRTEAFF.